The 10 T cell receptor beta chains given below trace back to one sample, sequenced in a study of T cell responses to AZD1222 COVID-19 vaccine. Here immunoSEQ multiplex PCR was the method, and the copy in TCRdb shows in-frame clones only, minus some. The table shows 95,000 to 150,000 clones, with roughly nine tenths occurring only once. Sequenced material: peripheral blood, taken on day 0 of AZD1222 vaccination. Receptors originate from an adult in good health.

There are a few counts of this clone. The rearrangement joins TRBV4-3 to TRBJ2-7, with D uncertain. CDR1 and CDR2 (germline): LGHNA, YSLEER. V was cut by 0 bases and J by 3 bases, with 9 bases left in between. The length of the CDR3 is 14 residues. As DNA, the CDR3 is TGCGCCAGCAGCCAAGATCTTTCCTTCTACGAGCAGTACTTC. It is translated as CASSQDLSFYEQYF.

The CDR3, as DNA: TGTGCCAGCAGACCCACGCCAGGGCCCGGAAACACCATATATTTT. This codes for CASRPTPGPGNTIYF. J is TRBJ1-3 and V is TRBV7-2; D is possibly TRBD1 (5 bases). The CDR3 runs to 15 residues. Germline V lookup: CDR1 SGHTA, CDR2 FQGNSA. Trimming stripped 6 bases from V and 4 bases from J, with 16 bases between.

This chain uses TRBV2 with TRBJ2-1; TRBD2 aligns across 8 bases. The CDR3 length is 13 residues. J gave up 10 bases and V 3 bases, and 5 bases lay outside the gene matches. Per germline, CDR1 SNHLY and CDR2 FYNNEI. The CDR3 DNA sequence: TGTGCCAGCAGTGAGCGGGGGGCCGGGGAGCAGTTCTTC. It is translated as CASSERGAGEQFF.

The chain recombines TRBV19 with TRBJ1-3, with D hard to call. Trimming removed 4 bases at V and 0 bases at J, with 7 bases between. Germline V lookup: CDR1 LNHDA, CDR2 SQIVND (reference sequence). The CDR3 sequence is 14 residues long. The CDR3, as DNA: TGTGCCAGTAGTAAGGTCAGCTCTGGAAACACCATATATTTT. Its translation is CASSKVSSGNTIYF.

This chain connects TRBV20-1 to TRBJ1-2; possible D gene TRBD1, 5 bases. The germline V gene encodes CDR1 DFQATT and CDR2 SNEGSKA (reference sequence). This CDR3 spans 13 amino acids. Trimming removed 4 bases at V and 6 bases at J, with 15 bases between. The CDR3: CSATDRDPHGYTF. DNA for the CDR3: TGCAGTGCTACTGACCGGGACCCACATGGCTACACCTTC.

V is TRBV7-2 and J is TRBJ2-1; TRBD2 is a possible D gene (7 bases). The CDR3 runs 17 residues. Germline values: CDR1 SGHTA, CDR2 FQGNSA. V was clipped by 2 bases and J by 4 bases, with 18 bases between them. CDR3 protein: CASSLRGGGSFYNEQFF. CDR3 coding DNA: TGTGCCAGCAGCTTAAGGGGAGGGGGTTCATTTTACAATGAGCAGTTCTTC.

This clone was counted once. The V gene is TRBV6-2 or TRBV6-3, the J gene TRBJ1-2; TRBD1 might be the D (5 bases). CDR1 is MNHEY, CDR2 SVGEGT, per germline. The V and J ends lost 2 bases and 8 bases respectively, with 15 bases between them. The CDR3 extends over 14 amino acids. DNA of the CDR3: TGTGCCAGCAGTTACAGCGGGGGACGAGGGGGCTACACCTTC. Encoded protein: CASSYSGGRGGYTF.

This sequence joins TRBV6-5 and TRBJ1-6; perhaps TRBD1 as D (5 bases). V was trimmed by 8 bases and J by 10 bases, leaving 15 bases between them. From germline, CDR1 is MNHEY and CDR2 SVGAGI. The CDR3 runs 13 residues. The CDR3: CASGWGKYSPLHF. In DNA, the CDR3 is TGTGCCAGCGGGTGGGGGAAGTACTCACCCCTCCACTTT.

The V and J genes are TRBV6-6 and TRBJ1-1, with D tentatively TRBD1 (6 bases). The germline gives CDR1 MNHNY, CDR2 SVGAGI (reference sequence). CDR3 size: 13 residues. V was shortened by 7 bases and J by 6 bases, with 15 bases between the two germline ends. As DNA, the CDR3 is TGTGCCAGCATGCTACAGGGCAGGGCTGAAGCTTTCTTT. Its protein is CASMLQGRAEAFF.

This clone was picked up a small number of times. The gene calls are TRBV6-5 and TRBJ2-6, with a weak D call TRBD2 (6 bases). With 2 bases removed from V and 2 bases from J, the gap between germline ends came to 10 bases. This CDR3 spans 16 amino acids. The germline V gene has CDR1 MNHEY and CDR2 SVGAGI. CDR3: CASSYGTAPGANVLTF. CDR3 coding DNA: TGTGCCAGCAGTTACGGGACTGCCCCTGGGGCCAACGTCCTGACTTTC.